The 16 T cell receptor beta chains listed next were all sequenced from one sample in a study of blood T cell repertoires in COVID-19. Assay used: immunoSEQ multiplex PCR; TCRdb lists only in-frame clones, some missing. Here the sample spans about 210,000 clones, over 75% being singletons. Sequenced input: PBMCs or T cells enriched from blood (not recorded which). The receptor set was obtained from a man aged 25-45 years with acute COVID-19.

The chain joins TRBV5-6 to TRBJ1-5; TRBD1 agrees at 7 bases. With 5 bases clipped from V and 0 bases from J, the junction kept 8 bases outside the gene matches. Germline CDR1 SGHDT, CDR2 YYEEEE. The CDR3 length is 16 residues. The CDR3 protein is CASRTGTEYSNQPQHF. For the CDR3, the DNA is TGTGCCAGCAGGACCGGGACAGAATATAGCAATCAGCCCCAGCATTTT.

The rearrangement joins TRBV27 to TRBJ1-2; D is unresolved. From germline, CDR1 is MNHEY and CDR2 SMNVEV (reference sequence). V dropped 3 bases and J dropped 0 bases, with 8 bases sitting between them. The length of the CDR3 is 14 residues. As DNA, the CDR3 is TGTGCCAGCAGTTTCGGGAGGCCTAACTATGGCTACACCTTC. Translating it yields CASSFGRPNYGYTF.

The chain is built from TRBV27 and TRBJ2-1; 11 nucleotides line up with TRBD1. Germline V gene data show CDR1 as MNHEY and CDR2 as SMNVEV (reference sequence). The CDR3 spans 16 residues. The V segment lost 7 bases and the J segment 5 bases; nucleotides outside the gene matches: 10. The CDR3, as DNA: TGTGCCAGCACCCCACGGGGGACAGGGGGGAACAATGAGCAGTTCTTC. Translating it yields CASTPRGTGGNNEQFF.

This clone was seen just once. As DNA, the CDR3 is TGCAGCGCTACGGACAGGGGAAACTATGGCTACACCTTC. Translating it yields CSATDRGNYGYTF. The chain employs TRBV29-1 and TRBJ1-2; 9 positions match TRBD1. This CDR3 has 13 residues. The germline CDR1 and CDR2 sequences are SQVTM and ANQGSEA. V was clipped by 7 bases and J by 2 bases; unmatched bases: 5.

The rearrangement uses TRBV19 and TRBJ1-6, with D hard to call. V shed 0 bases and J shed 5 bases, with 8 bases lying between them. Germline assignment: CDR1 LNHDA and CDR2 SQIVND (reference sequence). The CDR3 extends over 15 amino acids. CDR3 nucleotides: TGTGCCAGTAGTATAGATCTAACGGATAATTCACCCCTCCACTTT. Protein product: CASSIDLTDNSPLHF.

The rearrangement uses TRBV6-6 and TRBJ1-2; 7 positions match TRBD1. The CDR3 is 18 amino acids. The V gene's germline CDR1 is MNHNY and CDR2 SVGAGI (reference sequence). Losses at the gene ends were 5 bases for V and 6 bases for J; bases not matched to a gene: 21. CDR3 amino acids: CASSLSLEPRQGNDGYTF. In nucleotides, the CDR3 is TGTGCCAGCAGTCTATCCCTAGAACCTAGACAGGGCAACGATGGCTACACCTTC.

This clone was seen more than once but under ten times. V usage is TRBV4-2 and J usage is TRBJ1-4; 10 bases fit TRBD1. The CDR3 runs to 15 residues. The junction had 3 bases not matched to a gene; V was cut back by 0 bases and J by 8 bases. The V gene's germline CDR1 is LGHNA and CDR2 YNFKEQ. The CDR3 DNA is TGTGCCAGCAGCCAAGAAGGGGACAGGGGCGAAAAACTGTTTTTT. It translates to CASSQEGDRGEKLFF.

The CDR3 DNA follows: TGTGCCAGCAGCCCCTCGGCGGCGGGGGCCGGGAATGAGCAGTTCTTC. Amino acid sequence: CASSPSAAGAGNEQFF. The chain carries TRBV5-6 and TRBJ2-1; tentative D call: TRBD2 (7 bases). The ends were cut back, 4 bases at V and 7 bases at J, with 21 bases in the middle. Germline-derived CDR1 and CDR2 are SGHDT and YYEEEE. The CDR3 has 16 amino acids. The full variable domain, its missing parts supplied by reference TRBV5-6 and TRBJ2-1, is DAGVTQSPTHLIKTRGQQVTLRCSPKSGHDTVSWYQQALGQGPQFIFQYYEEEERQRGNFPDRFSGHQFPNYSSELNVNALLLGDSALYLCASSPSAAGAGNEQFFGPGTRLTVL.

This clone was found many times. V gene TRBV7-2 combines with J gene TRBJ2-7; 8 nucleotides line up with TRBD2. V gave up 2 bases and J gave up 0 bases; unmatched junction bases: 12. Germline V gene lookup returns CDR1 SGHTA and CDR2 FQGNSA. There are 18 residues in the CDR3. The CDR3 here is CASSLKAPYSGNSYEQYF. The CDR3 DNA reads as TGTGCCAGCAGCTTAAAAGCGCCGTATAGCGGGAACTCCTACGAGCAGTACTTC.

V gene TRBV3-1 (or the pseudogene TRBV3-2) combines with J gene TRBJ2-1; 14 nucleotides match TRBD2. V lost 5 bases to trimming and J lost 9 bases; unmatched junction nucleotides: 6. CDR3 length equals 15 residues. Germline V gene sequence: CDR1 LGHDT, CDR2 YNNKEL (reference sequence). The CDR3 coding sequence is TGTGCCAGCAGCGCGACTAGCGGGGGGGGATCTGAGCAGTTCTTC. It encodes CASSATSGGGSEQFF.

CDR3 in DNA: TGTGCCAGCGAGGGGACAGGAAAGTACCAAGAGACCCAGTACTTC. Its protein product is CASEGTGKYQETQYF. The V and J genes are TRBV2 and TRBJ2-5, with TRBD1 identical over 8 bases. V lost 8 bases to trimming and J lost 0 bases; unmatched junction nucleotides: 8. The CDR3 sequence is 15 residues long. Germline loops: CDR1 SNHLY, CDR2 FYNNEI.

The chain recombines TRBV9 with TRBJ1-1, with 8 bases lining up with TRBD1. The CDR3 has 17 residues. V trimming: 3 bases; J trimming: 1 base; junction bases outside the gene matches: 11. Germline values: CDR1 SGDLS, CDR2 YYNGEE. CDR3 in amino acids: CASSATQGAGENTEAFF. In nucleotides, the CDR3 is TGTGCCAGCAGCGCTACTCAGGGGGCAGGGGAGAACACTGAAGCTTTCTTT.

The CDR3 loop reads CASSLPPGQGTGYGYTF. The CDR3 nucleotides read TGTGCCAGCAGCTTGCCCCCGGGACAGGGGACGGGATATGGCTACACCTTC. This chain joins TRBV7-9 and TRBJ1-2; 10 bases line up with TRBD1. In germline, CDR1 is SEHNR, CDR2 FQNEAQ (reference sequence). The ends lost 3 bases at V and 5 bases at J; junction bases unmatched: 12. The CDR3 runs to 17 residues.

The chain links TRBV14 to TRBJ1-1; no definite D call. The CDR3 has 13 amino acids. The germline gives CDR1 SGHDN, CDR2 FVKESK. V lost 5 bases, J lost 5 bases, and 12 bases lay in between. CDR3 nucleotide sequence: TGTGCCAGCAGCTTTACGCGCGGAACTGAAGCTTTCTTT. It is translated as CASSFTRGTEAFF.

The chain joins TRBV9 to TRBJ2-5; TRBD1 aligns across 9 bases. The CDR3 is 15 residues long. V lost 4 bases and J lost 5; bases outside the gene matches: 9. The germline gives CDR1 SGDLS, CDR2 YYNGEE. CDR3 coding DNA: TGTGCCAGCAGCTATCACCGGGACAGGGCCGAGACCCAGTACTTC. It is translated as CASSYHRDRAETQYF.

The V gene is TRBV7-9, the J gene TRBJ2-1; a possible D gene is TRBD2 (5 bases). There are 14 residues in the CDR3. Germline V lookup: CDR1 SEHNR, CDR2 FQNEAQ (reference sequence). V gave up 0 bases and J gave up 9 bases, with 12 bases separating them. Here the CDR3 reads CASSLALLGGEQFF. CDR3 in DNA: TGTGCCAGCAGCTTAGCACTTCTAGGAGGTGAGCAGTTCTTC. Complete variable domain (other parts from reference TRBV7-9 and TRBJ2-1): DTGVSQNPRHKITKRGQNVTFRCDPISEHNRLYWYRQTLGQGPEFLTYFQNEAQLEKSRLLSDRFSAERPKGSFSTLEIQRTEQGDSAMYLCASSLALLGGEQFFGPGTRLTVL.